The text below deals with one TCR beta chain. This CDR3 contains 15 residues. Germline V CDR1 and CDR2: GTSNPN, SVGIG (reference sequence). Between the trimmed V and J ends, which lost 5 bases and 2 bases, there was a span of 15 bases. The sample comes from a study of OX40 agonist ivuxolimab in advanced cancers. The repertoire was sequenced with immunoSEQ multiplex PCR; TCRdb's copy has only in-frame clones and lacks some. The table shows 65,000 to 85,000 clones, with 85% to 95% occurring only once. The sequence came from an adult with an advanced solid tumor such as melanoma, head and neck, liver or kidney cancer. The input for sequencing was CD4+ or CD8+ T cells sorted from blood, taken in a trial of the OX40 agonist ivuxolimab. The chain uses TRBV30 and TRBJ2-2; D is unresolved. The CDR3: CAWSVTTANTGELFF. The CDR3 DNA reads as TGTGCCTGGTCGGTGACGACGGCCAACACCGGGGAGCTGTTTTTT.